This T cell receptor beta chain was observed in a study of cytomegalovirus exposure and HLA in healthy donors. Comment on this clone: Its antigen remains unidentified.

The CDR3 has 15 amino acids. Germline V gene data show CDR1 as KGHSH and CDR2 as LQKENI. V was clipped by 0 bases and J by 1 base, with 9 bases between them. PCR employed 60 Vbeta and 13 Jbeta primers. Generated by immunoSEQ multiplex PCR, the TCRdb table keeps only in-frame clones and is missing some. The sample includes 170,000 or so clones, roughly 70% seen only once; the top ten take roughly 2.8%. Notes on the study in general: In a later analysis, TCR beta V- and J-gene trimming was associated with a missense DCLRE1C variant. It was in a later analysis that TCR association rates were seen to vary by HLA locus, highest for DRB1 and lowest for HLA-C.

This receptor was identified in a male donor in good health and CMV-seronegative. Sequenced input: PBMCs. The V call is TRBV18, the J call TRBJ1-1, with D tentatively TRBD1 (5 bases). CDR3 coding DNA: TGTGCCAGCTCACCACCCTCTACAGGGAACACTGAAGCTTTCTTT. Protein product: CASSPPSTGNTEAFF.